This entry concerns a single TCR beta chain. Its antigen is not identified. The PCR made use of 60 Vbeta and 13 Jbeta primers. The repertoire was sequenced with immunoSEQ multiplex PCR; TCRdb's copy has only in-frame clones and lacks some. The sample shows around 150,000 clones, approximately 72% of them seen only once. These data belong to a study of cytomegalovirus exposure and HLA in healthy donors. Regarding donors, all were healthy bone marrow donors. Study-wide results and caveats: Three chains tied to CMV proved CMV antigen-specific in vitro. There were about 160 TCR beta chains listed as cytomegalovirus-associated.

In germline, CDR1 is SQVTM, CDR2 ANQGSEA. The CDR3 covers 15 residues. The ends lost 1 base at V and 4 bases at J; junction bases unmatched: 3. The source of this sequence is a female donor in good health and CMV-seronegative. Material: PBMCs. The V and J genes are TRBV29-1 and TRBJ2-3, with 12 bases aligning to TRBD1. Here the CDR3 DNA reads TGCAGCGTTGAAGGGGACAGGGGGCGCCCAGATACGCAGTATTTT. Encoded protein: CSVEGDRGRPDTQYF.